The 7 T cell receptor beta chains in this list originate from one sample, sequenced in a study of cytomegalovirus exposure and HLA in healthy donors. Both 60 Vbeta primers and 13 Jbeta primers went into the PCR. Libraries were prepared by immunoSEQ multiplex PCR; TCRdb keeps only in-frame clonotypes and omits some of them. The sample records approximately 75,000 clones, more than 65% being singletons. The source material was PBMCs. The receptors shown here come from a man between 65 and 85 years old in good health and CMV-seropositive.

Concerning this clone itself: Other nucleotide sequences in the sample specify the same CDR3. The chain links TRBV5-1 to TRBJ1-5, with 11 bases fitting TRBD1. The CDR3 has 15 amino acids. CDR1 and CDR2 from the germline V gene are SGHRS and YFSETQ. J lost 5 bases, V lost 1 base, and 2 bases had no gene match. The CDR3 bases are TGCGCCAGCAGCTTGCGGACAGGGGGCGATCAGCCCCAGCATTTT. Amino acid sequence: CASSLRTGGDQPQHF.

This chain uses TRBV30 with TRBJ2-7, with a possible D match to TRBD1 (6 bases). Germline V gene lookup returns CDR1 GTSNPN and CDR2 SVGIG (reference sequence). This CDR3 contains 13 residues. Trimming cost V 2 bases and J 6 bases, with 14 bases left between them. Written as DNA, the CDR3 is TGTGCCTGGAGTATAGGGGGTGTGGGCGAGCAGTACTTC. Protein: CAWSIGGVGEQYF.

This clone was seen a few times. The J gene is TRBJ1-1, the V gene TRBV7-9, with 9 bases aligning to TRBD1. V was pared by 5 bases and J by 10 bases, with 5 bases of the junction left unmatched. This CDR3 comprises 12 residues. Germline values: CDR1 SEHNR, CDR2 FQNEAQ (reference sequence). The CDR3 spells CASSLGQGIAFF. The DNA of the CDR3 is TGTGCCAGCAGCCTGGGACAGGGAATAGCTTTCTTT.

This sequence joins TRBV9 and TRBJ1-4; the D gene is possibly TRBD1 (5 bases). The CDR3 is 15 residues long. Germline assignment: CDR1 SGDLS and CDR2 YYNGEE. Deletions cut 0 bases from V and 3 bases from J, with 9 bases between. CDR3 residues: CASSVGGRPNEKLFF. The DNA of the CDR3 is TGTGCCAGCAGCGTAGGGGGCAGACCTAATGAAAAACTGTTTTTT.

The rearrangement uses TRBV10-3 and TRBJ1-2, with 9 bases lining up with TRBD1. The CDR3 is 15 amino acids. Germline V CDR1 and CDR2: ENHRY, SYGVKD. V lost 11 bases, J lost 1 base, and 11 bases stayed unmatched. CDR3 sequence: CAVRGGQGYNYGYTF. The CDR3 coding sequence is TGTGCCGTCCGAGGGGGACAGGGCTATAACTATGGCTACACCTTC.

This clone was seen just once. The chain employs TRBV11-2 and TRBJ2-1; tentatively, D is TRBD2 (6 bases). In germline, CDR1 is SGHAT, CDR2 FQNNGV. The CDR3 is 15 residues long. Trimming cost V 5 bases and J 0 bases, with 11 bases left between them. In DNA, the CDR3 is TGTGCCAGCAGCCCGGGAGCTAGCTCCTACAATGAGCAGTTCTTC. This encodes CASSPGASSYNEQFF.

There are a few counts of this clone. The chain links TRBV7-9 to TRBJ1-2, with D unclear. Germline CDR1 and CDR2: SEHNR and FQNEAQ (reference sequence). The V and J ends lost 5 bases and 4 bases respectively, with 14 bases between them. This CDR3 is 14 amino acids long. The CDR3 here is CASSPSSEAYGYTF. The CDR3 DNA follows: TGTGCCAGCAGCCCCAGCTCGGAGGCCTATGGCTACACCTTC.